Below are 23 T cell receptor beta chains sequenced from a single sample in a study of early T cells in non-severe SARS-CoV-2 infection. TCRdb itself ran the 5' RACE reads through MiXCR, one entry per CDR3 protein. The sample yields roughly 90,000 distinct CDR3 sequences, over 12% seen once. The sample was whole blood. Receptors originate from an adult who was a healthcare worker with PCR-confirmed SARS-CoV-2 infection or an uninfected control (not recorded which).

This sequence joins TRBV12-3 or TRBV12-4 and TRBJ1-2; 8 nucleotides line up with TRBD1. The CDR3 consists of 16 residues. The trim removed 2 bases at V and 5 bases at J, leaving 10 bases unmatched. The CDR3 reads CASSLPSGGFRYGYTF. CDR3 DNA sequence: TGTGCCAGCAGTTTACCGTCAGGGGGCTTTAGGTATGGCTACACCTTC.

The chain couples TRBV2 to TRBJ2-3; TRBD2 aligns across 7 bases. Trimming removed 8 bases from V and 1 base from J; junction bases left unmatched: 6. Germline assignment: CDR1 SNHLY and CDR2 FYNNEI. The CDR3 totals 14 residues. The CDR3 spells CASGGLAGTDTQYF. DNA for the CDR3: TGTGCCAGCGGAGGGCTAGCGGGCACAGATACGCAGTATTTT.

The gene calls are TRBV5-4 and TRBJ2-3; weak D call: TRBD1 (6 bases). Germline V gives CDR1 SGHNT, CDR2 YYREEE (reference sequence). CDR3 length equals 13 residues. V gave up 4 bases and J gave up 4 bases, with 10 bases separating them. Here the CDR3 reads CASSERTADTQYF. CDR3 nucleotide sequence: TGTGCCAGCAGCGAGAGGACAGCAGATACGCAGTATTTT. The full variable domain, its missing parts supplied by reference TRBV5-4 and TRBJ2-3, is ETGVTQSPTHLIKTRGQQVTLRCSSQSGHNTVSWYQQALGQGPQFIFQYYREEENGRGNFPPRFSGLQFPNYSSELNVNALELDDSALYLCASSERTADTQYFGPGTRLTVL.

In this sample, this clonotype turned up a few times. The rearrangement joins TRBV4-1 to TRBJ1-1; D uncertain. Trimming cost V 2 bases and J 5 bases, with 15 bases left between them. This CDR3 is 15 amino acids long. In germline, CDR1 is MGHRA, CDR2 YSYEKL. This CDR3 is CASSQSVGPWTEAFF. CDR3 DNA: TGCGCCAGCAGCCAAAGCGTCGGACCGTGGACTGAAGCTTTCTTT.

This clonotype was observed at least ten times. V and J are TRBV7-2 and TRBJ2-5; D is perhaps TRBD1 (7 bases). Trimming took off 1 base at V and 0 bases at J, with 15 bases between the two ends. Germline values: CDR1 SGHTA, CDR2 FQGNSA. The CDR3 totals 17 residues. CDR3 loop: CASSLGFAGQYQETQYF. CDR3 in DNA: TGTGCCAGCAGCTTAGGGTTCGCGGGACAGTACCAAGAGACCCAGTACTTC. Full variable domain (outside the CDR3, taken from reference TRBV7-2 and TRBJ2-5): GAGVSQSPSNKVTEKGKDVELRCDPISGHTALYWYRQSLGQGLEFLIYFQGNSAPDKSGLPSDRFSAERTGGSVSTLTIQRTQQEDSAVYLCASSLGFAGQYQETQYFGPGTRLLVL.

This clonotype was observed a few times. The rearrangement joins TRBV19 to TRBJ2-3; TRBD2 aligns across 11 bases. The CDR3 runs 17 residues. The trim removed 4 bases at V and 2 bases at J, leaving 8 bases unmatched. Germline V gene sequence: CDR1 LNHDA, CDR2 SQIVND (reference sequence). CDR3 coding DNA: TGTGCCAGTAGTAGCCGTAGACTAGCGGGGATCACAGATACGCAGTATTTT. This sequence encodes CASSSRRLAGITDTQYF.

The chain links TRBV6-6 to TRBJ1-1; 9 bases match TRBD1. With V trimmed by 7 bases and J by 7 bases, 13 bases remained unmatched. The CDR3 length is 15 residues. From germline, CDR1 is MNHNY and CDR2 SVGAGI (reference sequence). The CDR3 bases are TGTGCCAGCACCAACGTAGTACAGGGGGCAGGTGAAGCTTTCTTT. Protein sequence: CASTNVVQGAGEAFF.

The chain has TRBV20-1 and TRBJ1-2; 8 bases match TRBD1. The CDR3 is 11 residues long. With 5 bases clipped from V and 7 bases from J, the junction kept 3 bases outside the gene matches. Germline values: CDR1 DFQATT, CDR2 SNEGSKA (reference sequence). CDR3 DNA sequence: TGCAGTGCTTTCGACAGGGGTGGCTACACCTTC. Protein sequence: CSAFDRGGYTF.

This clonotype has just a few counts. The rearrangement joins TRBV6-4 to TRBJ1-5, with TRBD1 identical over 8 bases. This CDR3 spans 15 amino acids. Germline CDR1 reads MRHNA; CDR2 reads SNTAGT. Trimming took 3 bases from V and 2 from J; bases not matched to a gene: 3. DNA of the CDR3: TGTGCCAGCAGTGAGACAGGGGATGGCAATCAGCCCCAGCATTTT. It specifies CASSETGDGNQPQHF.

This clonotype showed up just a few times. V usage is TRBV11-2 and J usage is TRBJ2-1, with unresolved D. The CDR3 totals 14 residues. CDR1 is SGHAT, CDR2 FQNNGV, per germline. V lost 5 bases, J lost 4 bases, and 12 bases lay in between. The chain's CDR3 is CASSKTTIYNEQFF. CDR3 in DNA: TGTGCCAGCAGCAAGACAACTATTTACAATGAGCAGTTCTTC. The full variable domain, rest sourced from reference TRBV11-2 and TRBJ2-1, is EAGVAQSPRYKIIEKRQSVAFWCNPISGHATLYWYQQILGQGPKLLIQFQNNGVVDDSQLPKDRFSAERLKGVDSTLKIQPAKLEDSAVYLCASSKTTIYNEQFFGPGTRLTVL.

V usage is TRBV11-2 and J usage is TRBJ2-2; D might be TRBD1 (5 bases). Germline assignment: CDR1 SGHAT and CDR2 FQNNGV. V dropped 1 base and J dropped 6 bases, with 9 bases sitting between them. The CDR3 spans 14 residues. As DNA, the CDR3 is TGTGCCAGCAGCTTAGTCAGGGCGGCCGGGGAGCTGTTTTTT. It codes for CASSLVRAAGELFF.

This rearrangement joins TRBV28 to TRBJ2-7; D possibly corresponds to TRBD1 (6 bases). Germline loops: CDR1 MDHEN, CDR2 SYDVKM. Trimming shortened V by 3 bases and J by 6 bases, and 12 bases separated the two germline ends. The CDR3 has 13 amino acids. The CDR3 DNA follows: TGTGCCAGCAGTTTGACAGGCCTCGGCGAGCAGTACGTC. It yields the protein CASSLTGLGEQYV.

This rearrangement joins TRBV2 to TRBJ1-2; D perhaps matches TRBD1 (6 bases). CDR1 SNHLY and CDR2 FYNNEI come from the germline V gene. The CDR3 contains 12 residues. Trimming cost V 7 bases and J 14 bases, with 20 bases left between them. CDR3 region: CASTTASTQGTF. The CDR3 coding sequence is TGTGCCAGCACAACTGCTTCTACTCAGGGGACCTTC.

The chain recombines TRBV5-1 with TRBJ1-1; perhaps TRBD1 as D (5 bases). This CDR3 contains 14 residues. Germline V CDR1 and CDR2: SGHRS, YFSETQ. V lost 3 bases and J 4 bases, leaving 13 bases between the germline ends. CDR3 in DNA: TGCGCCAGCAGCTACCTCCGAGGGGTCACTGAAGCTTTCTTT. Amino acid sequence: CASSYLRGVTEAFF. Using reference TRBV5-1 and TRBJ1-1 for the parts outside the CDR3, the full variable domain is KAGVTQTPRYLIKTRGQQVTLSCSPISGHRSVSWYQQTPGQGLQFLFEYFSETQRNKGNFPGRFSGRQFSNSRSEMNVSTLELGDSALYLCASSYLRGVTEAFFGQGTRLTVV.

The chain employs TRBV6-2 or TRBV6-3 and TRBJ2-7; 7 bases match TRBD2. The CDR3 consists of 13 residues. The germline V gene has CDR1 MNHEY and CDR2 SVGEGT. For the CDR3, the DNA is TGTGACACCCTGCCGGGGGGTGGCGACGAGCAGTACGTC. This codes for CDTLPGGGDEQYV.

This clonotype was recorded many times. The chain recombines TRBV14 with TRBJ2-3; perhaps TRBD2 as D (5 bases). CDR1 is SGHDN and CDR2 is FVKESK in the germline V gene. The CDR3 runs 17 residues. V lost 0 bases to trimming and J lost 0 bases, with 13 bases between them. CDR3 loop: CASSQDIARRSTDTQYF. The DNA of the CDR3 is TGTGCCAGCAGCCAAGATATAGCGAGACGGAGCACAGATACGCAGTATTTT.

This clonotype was counted a few times. The chain links TRBV4-1 to TRBJ2-3; possibly TRBD1 for D (6 bases). CDR3 length: 17 amino acids. The ends were cut back, 1 base at V and 0 bases at J, with 14 bases in the middle. CDR1 is MGHRA and CDR2 is YSYEKL in the germline V gene. The CDR3 is CASSQAPVQGSTDTQYF. The CDR3, as DNA: TGCGCCAGCAGCCAAGCCCCTGTACAGGGAAGCACAGATACGCAGTATTTT.

The chain has TRBV30 and TRBJ1-2; 8 bases are a match to TRBD1. J was trimmed by 4 bases and V by 4 bases; bases with no gene match: 2. The CDR3 loop spans 12 amino acids. Germline CDR1 is GTSNPN and CDR2 is SVGIG (reference sequence). CDR3 amino acids: CAWTDRAYGYTF. The CDR3 DNA reads TGTGCCTGGACGGACAGGGCCTATGGCTACACCTTC.

This clonotype was seen only a few times. The V and J genes are TRBV5-5 and TRBJ1-1, with D perhaps TRBD1 (6 bases). CDR1 is SGHKS and CDR2 is YYEKEE in the germline V gene (reference sequence). Trimming stripped 1 base from V and 4 bases from J, with 20 bases between. The CDR3 spans 17 residues. The CDR3 DNA reads TGTGCCAGCAGCTTGTTCCTCTCCGGGACACGAATCACTGAAGCTTTCTTT. Translation: CASSLFLSGTRITEAFF.

This clonotype was counted between two and nine times. The chain links TRBV11-2 to TRBJ1-5, with no clear D. Per the germline V gene, CDR1 is SGHAT and CDR2 is FQNNGV. The length of the CDR3 is 13 residues. The V and J ends lost 3 bases and 9 bases respectively, with 12 bases between them. Written as DNA, the CDR3 is TGTGCCAGCAGCTTTACCGGGGAAGGGCCCCAGCATTTT. Its translation: CASSFTGEGPQHF. Based on the CDR3 plus reference TRBV11-2 and TRBJ1-5, the full variable domain is EAGVAQSPRYKIIEKRQSVAFWCNPISGHATLYWYQQILGQGPKLLIQFQNNGVVDDSQLPKDRFSAERLKGVDSTLKIQPAKLEDSAVYLCASSFTGEGPQHFGDGTRLSIL.

V gene TRBV5-1 combines with J gene TRBJ1-1; 9 nucleotides match TRBD1. The CDR3 is 15 residues long. The germline V gene has CDR1 SGHRS and CDR2 YFSETQ. V dropped 4 bases and J dropped 7; count of bases not matched to a gene: 11. The CDR3 here is CASSPTGTGFNEAFF. For the CDR3, the DNA is TGCGCCAGCAGCCCTACCGGGACAGGGTTTAATGAAGCTTTCTTT. Together with reference TRBV5-1 and TRBJ1-1, the CDR3 gives the full variable domain: KAGVTQTPRYLIKTRGQQVTLSCSPISGHRSVSWYQQTPGQGLQFLFEYFSETQRNKGNFPGRFSGRQFSNSRSEMNVSTLELGDSALYLCASSPTGTGFNEAFFGQGTRLTVV.

This clonotype showed up just a few times. The chain carries TRBV18 and TRBJ2-2; possibly TRBD2 for D (6 bases). The V gene lost 0 bases and the J gene lost 4 bases, with 9 bases spanning the gap. The CDR3 has 15 residues. Germline CDR1 is KGHSH and CDR2 is LQKENI. The CDR3 DNA sequence: TGTGCCAGCTCACCACCGGGGGGAATCACCGGGGAGCTGTTTTTT. Translation: CASSPPGGITGELFF.

This sequence joins TRBV11-2 and TRBJ2-2, with TRBD1 matching over 8 bases. V trimming: 3 bases; J trimming: 4 bases; junction bases outside the gene matches: 4. Germline V CDR1 and CDR2: SGHAT, FQNNGV. The CDR3 totals 15 residues. The CDR3 nucleotides are TGTGCCAGCAGCTTCAGGGGGCAGAGCACCGGGGAGCTGTTTTTT. Encoded protein: CASSFRGQSTGELFF.